The 9 T cell receptor beta chains in this list originate from one sample, sequenced in a study of OX40 agonist ivuxolimab in advanced cancers. Profiled with immunoSEQ multiplex PCR; TCRdb holds only in-frame clones, not every one. Of around 60,000 clones listed, 82% are singletons. The input for sequencing was CD4+ or CD8+ T cells sorted from blood, taken in a trial of the OX40 agonist ivuxolimab. These receptor sequences come from an adult with an advanced solid tumor such as melanoma, head and neck, liver or kidney cancer.

The chain has TRBV6-5 and TRBJ2-7; possible D gene TRBD2, 7 bases. V shed 4 bases and J shed 0 bases, with 16 bases lying between them. Germline CDR1 MNHEY, CDR2 SVGAGI. This CDR3 has 16 amino acids. CDR3 bases: TGTGCCAGCAGTTCTCCTGCCGGGGGGCACTCCTACGAGCAGTACTTC. Amino acid sequence: CASSSPAGGHSYEQYF.

The chain combines TRBV19 with TRBJ1-4, with 9 positions matching TRBD1. The CDR3 contains 15 residues. Looked up from germline, CDR1 is LNHDA and CDR2 is SQIVND (reference sequence). V lost 6 bases and J lost 8; bases outside the gene matches: 10. The chain's CDR3 is CASRGTGNLGEKLFF. The CDR3 DNA follows: TGTGCCAGTAGGGGGACAGGGAATCTAGGAGAAAAACTGTTTTTT.

V usage is TRBV6-6 and J usage is TRBJ1-2, with D unclear. The CDR3 has 11 residues. Germline V lookup: CDR1 MNHNY, CDR2 SVGAGI (reference sequence). The ends were cut back, 2 bases at V and 7 bases at J, with 5 bases in the middle. The CDR3 nucleotides read TGTGCCAGCAGTTACCCCTTTGGCTACACCTTC. Translation gives CASSYPFGYTF.

The chain recombines TRBV7-8 with TRBJ2-7, with D uncertain. This CDR3 comprises 14 residues. Germline values: CDR1 SGHVS, CDR2 FQNEAQ. V gave up 1 base and J gave up 0 bases, with 7 bases separating them. The CDR3 here is CASSLDGSSYEQYF. Written as DNA, the CDR3 is TGTGCCAGCAGCTTAGATGGCAGCTCCTACGAGCAGTACTTC.

The chain combines TRBV11-2 with TRBJ2-3, with TRBD2 as a possible D gene (5 bases). Trimming took off 0 bases at V and 0 bases at J, with 7 bases between the two ends. Looked up from germline, CDR1 is SGHAT and CDR2 is FQNNGV. The CDR3 spans 15 residues. CDR3 DNA sequence: TGTGCCAGCAGCTTAGAGCGGAGGAGCACAGATACGCAGTATTTT. Translating it yields CASSLERRSTDTQYF.

The V gene is TRBV6-5, the J gene TRBJ2-5; 9 bases are shared with TRBD2. The CDR3 extends over 16 amino acids. Germline-derived CDR1 and CDR2 are MNHEY and SVGAGI. Losses at the gene ends were 2 bases for V and 1 base for J; bases not matched to a gene: 5. CDR3 nucleotide sequence: TGTGCCAGCAGTTACAGGCTAGCGGGGACCCAAGAGACCCAGTACTTC. Translation: CASSYRLAGTQETQYF.

The V and J genes are TRBV6-6 and TRBJ2-7; 8 positions match TRBD2. There are 15 residues in the CDR3. Trimming removed 5 bases from V and 2 bases from J; junction bases left unmatched: 8. Germline values: CDR1 MNHNY, CDR2 SVGAGI (reference sequence). The CDR3 sequence: CASSGPLAVPYEQYF. CDR3 bases: TGTGCCAGCAGTGGCCCACTAGCGGTACCCTACGAGCAGTACTTC.

The chain couples TRBV7-2 to TRBJ2-5; D remains ambiguous. The germline V and J ends were trimmed by 1 base and 5 bases, with 8 bases remaining between them. Germline CDR1 reads SGHTA; CDR2 reads FQGNSA. The CDR3 loop spans 13 amino acids. The CDR3 DNA is TGTGCCAGCAGCTTAGGGTCCCGGGAGACCCAGTACTTC. Translation gives CASSLGSRETQYF.

The V gene is TRBV18, the J gene TRBJ2-5; D is perhaps TRBD1 (5 bases). Trimming removed 3 bases from V and 2 bases from J, with 13 bases in between. This CDR3 region has 15 residues. Per germline, CDR1 KGHSH and CDR2 LQKENI. The CDR3 DNA is TGTGCCAGCTCACCCTCCAGGGCCGGGCAAGAGACCCAGTACTTC. Translated, it gives CASSPSRAGQETQYF.